The rows below give T cell receptor beta chains drawn from one sample of a study of blood T cell repertoires in COVID-19. Profiling relied on immunoSEQ multiplex PCR, and the TCRdb table lists in-frame clones only, not all of them. Among around 39,000 clones, over 70% were seen once, and the ten largest hold 8% to 10%. Sequencing was done on a sample of peripheral blood. The receptors originated from a human donor in a cohort sampled during active COVID-19. CDR3s include the opening cysteine and the closing phenylalanine or tryptophan. Each record gives: D gene, V gene, J gene, clone size, CDR3 DNA, CDR3 protein. D genes are given only for firm matches. Expanded clones are given a class, and other clones once, few, many or no size at all.

>NA|TRBV12-5|TRBJ1-1|NA
TGTGCTAGTGGTTTGGCCCACACCATTGAAGCTTTCTTT
CASGLAHTIEAFF
>TRBD1|TRBV6-5|TRBJ2-3|NA
TGTGCCAGCAGGTCGGGACAGGGAGGGACAGATACGCAGTATTTT
CASRSGQGGTDTQYF
>NA|TRBV2|TRBJ2-2|NA
TGTGCCAGCAGCTTCTGGGGGGGGCGGAAGACCGGGGAGCTGTTTTTT
CASSFWGGRKTGELFF
>NA|TRBV15|TRBJ1-3|NA
TGTGCCACCAGCAGAGATTACTCAGCAGGGCCCGGAAACACCATATATTTT
CATSRDYSAGPGNTIYF
>NA|TRBV7-2|TRBJ1-3|few
TGTGCCAGCAGCTTATCTTGGAGCGGAAACACCATATATTTT
CASSLSWSGNTIYF
>TRBD1|TRBV2|TRBJ1-1|NA
TGTGCCAGCAGTCGACAGGGGGCAGGCACTGAAGCTTTCTTT
CASSRQGAGTEAFF
>NA|TRBV6-5|TRBJ2-7|once
TGTGCCAGCAGCCGAGGTAGGAGCTCCTACGAGCAGTACTTC
CASSRGRSSYEQYF
>TRBD1|TRBV6-1|TRBJ1-1|NA
TGTGCCAGCAGTTATGAGATGACAGGGTGGGGGAGATTT
CASSYEMTGWGRF
>TRBD1|TRBV14|TRBJ1-3|NA
TGTGCCAGCAGTTCTCTTGGGACAGCTGGAAACACCATATATTTT
CASSSLGTAGNTIYF
>NA|TRBV6-2/TRBV6-3|TRBJ1-2|NA
TGTGCCAGCAGTTACCTGGGGGCACAGAGCTATGGCTACACCTTC
CASSYLGAQSYGYTF
>NA|TRBV3-1/TRBV3-2|TRBJ1-2|NA
TGTGCCAGCAGCCAAGGATCGGCTAACTATGGCTACACCTTC
CASSQGSANYGYTF
>TRBD1|TRBV5-1|TRBJ2-7|NA
TGCGCCAGCAGCACCGGACAGGGGCGTTACGAGCAGTACTTC
CASSTGQGRYEQYF
>TRBD1|TRBV6-6|TRBJ2-3|NA
TGTGCCAGCAGCCGCACCTCAGGGGGCGCGGCAGATACGCAGTATTTT
CASSRTSGGAADTQYF
>TRBD2|TRBV9|TRBJ2-5|NA
TGTGCCAGCAGCGTAGGGACTAGCCTTACGGGCGCGTCCCAGTACTTC
CASSVGTSLTGASQYF
>TRBD1|TRBV10-3|TRBJ2-7|NA
TGTGCCATCAGTCCGGACAGGGCTTCCGAGCAGTACTTC
CAISPDRASEQYF
>NA|TRBV2|TRBJ1-4|NA
TGTGCCAGCAGCATCAGGGCCTCTAATGAAAAACTGTTTTTT
CASSIRASNEKLFF
>NA|TRBV18|TRBJ1-3|NA
TGTGCCAGCTCATCCGGACAGTTGGGCTCTGGAAACACCATATATTTT
CASSSGQLGSGNTIYF
>NA|TRBV11-2|TRBJ2-2|NA
TGTGCCAGCAGAACAGCGGGTGCGAACACCGGGGAGCTGTTTTTT
CASRTAGANTGELFF
>TRBD1|TRBV19|TRBJ2-2|NA
TGTGCCAGTAGTAGAGGGGGACAGGCGAACACCGGGGAGCTGTTTTTT
CASSRGGQANTGELFF
>NA|TRBV15|TRBJ1-6|NA
TGTGCCACCAGCAGAGAGGGACTTAATGTCCACTTT
CATSREGLNVHF
>TRBD1|TRBV19|TRBJ1-4|NA
TGTGCCAGTAGTAGGGGGGACAGCACCAATGAAAAACTGTTTTTT
CASSRGDSTNEKLFF
>TRBD2|TRBV5-1|TRBJ2-5|NA
TGCGCCAGCAGCTTGCGCGGGCCTAGCGGGGGGGCGGAGACCCAGTACTTC
CASSLRGPSGGAETQYF
>TRBD1|TRBV7-6|TRBJ2-7|NA
TGTGCCAGCAGCTCTCAGCCGGGGGGACAGGGGTACGAGCAGTACTTC
CASSSQPGGQGYEQYF
>NA|TRBV11-1|TRBJ1-1|NA
TGTGCCAGCAGCTTAGTCGCAGGGGCTCTGAACACTGAAGCTTTCTTT
CASSLVAGALNTEAFF
>TRBD1|TRBV28|TRBJ1-2|NA
TGTGCCAGCAGTGCGCTGGGACAGGAGGCGGGGGGCTACACCTTC
CASSALGQEAGGYTF
>TRBD1|TRBV11-2|TRBJ2-7|NA
TGTGCCAGCAGCCGCTGGACAGGGCGAACCGAGCAGTACTTC
CASSRWTGRTEQYF
>NA|TRBV30|TRBJ2-1|once
TGTGCCTGGAGTGTAACCGGGGGGCAGAATGAGCAGTTCTTC
CAWSVTGGQNEQFF
>TRBD1|TRBV6-1|TRBJ1-1|NA
TGTGCCAGCAGTGACGGGACAGCCTTTTTCTTT
CASSDGTAFFF
>NA|TRBV18|TRBJ1-1|NA
TGTGCCAGCTCTCCCCAGGAGGGGCTAGGCACTGAAGCTTTCTTT
CASSPQEGLGTEAFF
>NA|TRBV6-5|TRBJ2-7|once
TGTGCCAGCAATCTGACTCCCCAAAATTCCTACGAGCAGTACTTC
CASNLTPQNSYEQYF
>NA|TRBV19|TRBJ2-7|NA
TGTGCCAGTAGTATAGGTTTAGGAGCATACGAGCAGTACTTC
CASSIGLGAYEQYF
>TRBD2|TRBV7-2|TRBJ2-1|NA
TGTGCCAGCACCTTCGGGGGGGGCATCTACAATGAGCAGTTCTTC
CASTFGGGIYNEQFF
>NA|TRBV29-1|TRBJ2-3|NA
TGCAGCGTTGAAGTAGGGGGAGACACGCAGTATTTT
CSVEVGGDTQYF
>TRBD2|TRBV25-1|TRBJ2-1|NA
TGTGCCAGCAGTGAATCCGTCGGGGGGGCCGCGAATGAGCAGTTCTTC
CASSESVGGAANEQFF
>NA|TRBV6-1|TRBJ1-1|once
TGTGCCAGCAGTGAAGCGGGCCCAGGGAAAGGGGTGAACACTGAAGCTTTCTTT
CASSEAGPGKGVNTEAFF
>NA|TRBV7-8|TRBJ2-7|NA
TGTGCCAGCAGCCGCCGTCCGACGACTTCCTACGAGCAGTACTTC
CASSRRPTTSYEQYF
>TRBD2|TRBV27|TRBJ2-1|once
TGTGCCAGCAATGAACAGCGGGAGGCCTACAATGAGCAGTTCTTC
CASNEQREAYNEQFF
>TRBD1|TRBV7-2|TRBJ2-7|NA
TGTGCCAGCAGCGTGACAGGGATGGAACCCTCCTACGAGCAGTACTTC
CASSVTGMEPSYEQYF
>TRBD2|TRBV6-5|TRBJ2-1|NA
TGTGCCAGCAAGACAGCGGGAGTATCCTACAATGAGCAGTTCTTC
CASKTAGVSYNEQFF
>NA|TRBV18|TRBJ2-1|once
TGTGCCAGCTCCGAACCGACAGGTTCCTACAATGAGCAGTTCTTC
CASSEPTGSYNEQFF
>NA|TRBV6-5|TRBJ2-1|NA
TGTGCCAGCAGTTACTCGGGGGGAGCCTACAATGAGCAGTTCTTC
CASSYSGGAYNEQFF
>TRBD2|TRBV7-2|TRBJ2-7|few
TGTGCCAGCAGCCTCGGTGGACTAGCGGGGGCCCACGAGCAGTACTTC
CASSLGGLAGAHEQYF
>NA|TRBV14|TRBJ2-7|NA
TGTGCCAGCAGCCAATTCAACGAGCAGTACTTC
CASSQFNEQYF
>TRBD1|TRBV7-2|TRBJ2-5|NA
TGTGCCAGCAGCTTCTGGGGACAGGGGGTTCAAGAGACCCAGTACTTC
CASSFWGQGVQETQYF
>NA|TRBV10-3|TRBJ2-7|few
TGTGCCATCAGAGAGACGGACGAGCAGTACTTC
CAIRETDEQYF
>TRBD2|TRBV19|TRBJ2-1|NA
TGTGCCAGTAGTACCGGGACTAGCGGGGCCTTTGTTAATGAGCAGTTCTTC
CASSTGTSGAFVNEQFF
>TRBD1|TRBV13|TRBJ2-7|NA
TGTGCCAGCAGCATCCGGACAGGGGTCGGACGCTACGAGCAGTACTTC
CASSIRTGVGRYEQYF
>NA|TRBV24-1|TRBJ1-5|NA
TGTGCCACCAGTGATCACCGGGACTCGGGGGGTCAGCCCCAGCATTTT
CATSDHRDSGGQPQHF
>NA|TRBV7-2|TRBJ2-7|NA
TGTGCCAGCAGCTTACGGCGGGCGAGCTCCTACGAGCAGTACTTC
CASSLRRASSYEQYF
>NA|TRBV6-1|TRBJ1-1|NA
TGTGCCAGCAGTGTTATGGGCCAGGCCATGAACACTGAAGCTTTCTTT
CASSVMGQAMNTEAFF
>NA|TRBV7-6|TRBJ2-5|NA
TGTGCCAGCAGCCCAGTAAGGGGGCAAGAGACCCAGTACTTC
CASSPVRGQETQYF
>TRBD1|TRBV6-5|TRBJ1-2|NA
TGTGCCAGCAGTTACCGGGACAGGGGGGGTGGCTACACCTTC
CASSYRDRGGGYTF
>TRBD1|TRBV6-5|TRBJ1-2|NA
TGTGCCAGCAGTGACTCCCAGGGGGCGTATGGCTACACCTTC
CASSDSQGAYGYTF
>TRBD1|TRBV9|TRBJ1-2|NA
TGTGCCAGCAGCGGCCAAGTGTTGGGACAGGAGACGGGCGGCTACACCTTC
CASSGQVLGQETGGYTF
>TRBD1|TRBV11-3|TRBJ2-1|NA
TGTGCCAGCAGCTCCGACAGGGGATCCTACAATGAGCAGTTCTTC
CASSSDRGSYNEQFF
>NA|TRBV5-6|TRBJ1-2|NA
TGTGCCAGCAGCTTGGCCACAGGCACTGGTGGCTACACCTTC
CASSLATGTGGYTF
>TRBD2|TRBV19|TRBJ2-1|NA
TGTGCCAGTAGCCCCCCCCCGGGAGGCGAGCAGTTCTTC
CASSPPPGGEQFF